This T cell receptor (beta chain) was captured in a study of post-analysis software for immune sequencing data. On the study more broadly: Some patients lacked subtype; others had relapsing-remitting, secondary progressive or progressive-relapsing disease. Study-wide findings and caveats: Five TRBV segments, including TRBV5-6, TRBV5-1 and TRBV20-1, were more frequent in patients than controls. The authors found that F measure strongly co-clustered same-batch samples. Significantly decreased normalized Chao1 diversity was recorded for multiple sclerosis patients relative to controls.

The length of the CDR3 is 16 residues. Germline assignment: CDR1 KGHSH and CDR2 LQKENI. Between the trimmed V and J ends, which lost 3 bases and 1 base, there was a span of 10 bases. On this clonotype itself: What it recognizes is unknown.

Prepared TCR beta cDNA libraries contained unique molecular identifiers. TCRdb reanalysed the PCR reads using MiXCR and keeps one entry per CDR3 protein. The sample yields hundreds of thousands of distinct CDR3 sequences, around 27% seen once. Specimen: blood. The rearrangement links TRBV18 to TRBJ2-6, with unresolved D. The clonotype comes from a girl between 5 and 17 years old with multiple sclerosis. CDR3 bases: TGTGCCAGCTCACCTTCCGGACGGTCTGGGGCCAACGTCCTGACTTTC. Protein: CASSPSGRSGANVLTF.